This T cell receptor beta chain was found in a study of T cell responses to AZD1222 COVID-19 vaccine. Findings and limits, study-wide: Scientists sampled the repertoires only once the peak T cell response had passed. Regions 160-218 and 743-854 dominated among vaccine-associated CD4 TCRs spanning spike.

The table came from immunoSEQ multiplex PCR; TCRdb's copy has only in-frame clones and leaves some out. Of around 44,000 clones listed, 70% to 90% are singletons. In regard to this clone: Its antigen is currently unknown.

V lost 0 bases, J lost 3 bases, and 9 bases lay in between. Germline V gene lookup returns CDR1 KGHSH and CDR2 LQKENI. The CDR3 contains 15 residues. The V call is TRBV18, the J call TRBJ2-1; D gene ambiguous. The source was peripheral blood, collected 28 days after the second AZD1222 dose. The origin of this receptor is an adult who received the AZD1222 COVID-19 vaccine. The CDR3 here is CASSPPRIDYNEQFF. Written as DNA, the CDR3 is TGTGCCAGCTCACCACCGAGGATAGACTACAATGAGCAGTTCTTC.